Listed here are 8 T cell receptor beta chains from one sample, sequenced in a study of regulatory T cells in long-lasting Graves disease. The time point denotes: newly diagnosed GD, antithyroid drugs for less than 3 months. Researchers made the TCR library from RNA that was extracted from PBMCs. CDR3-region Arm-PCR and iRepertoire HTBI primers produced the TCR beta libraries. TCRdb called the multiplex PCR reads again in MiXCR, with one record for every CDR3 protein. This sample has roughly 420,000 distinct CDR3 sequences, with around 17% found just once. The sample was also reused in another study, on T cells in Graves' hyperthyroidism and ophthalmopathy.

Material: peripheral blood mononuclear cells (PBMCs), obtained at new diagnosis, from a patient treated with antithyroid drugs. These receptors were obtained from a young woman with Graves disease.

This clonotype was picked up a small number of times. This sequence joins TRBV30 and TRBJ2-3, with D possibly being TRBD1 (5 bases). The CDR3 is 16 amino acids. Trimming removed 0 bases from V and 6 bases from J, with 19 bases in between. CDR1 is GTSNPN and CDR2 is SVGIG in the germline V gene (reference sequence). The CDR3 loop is CAWSVLDRQMIDTQYF. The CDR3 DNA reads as TGTGCCTGGAGTGTACTTGATCGACAGATGATTGATACGCAGTATTTT.

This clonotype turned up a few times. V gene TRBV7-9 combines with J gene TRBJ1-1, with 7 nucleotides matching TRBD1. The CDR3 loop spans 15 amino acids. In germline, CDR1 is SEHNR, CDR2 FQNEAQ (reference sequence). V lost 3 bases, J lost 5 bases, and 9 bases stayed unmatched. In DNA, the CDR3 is TGTGCCAGCAGCTTGGCGACAGGGAGTAGGACTGAAGCTTTCTTT. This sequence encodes CASSLATGSRTEAFF. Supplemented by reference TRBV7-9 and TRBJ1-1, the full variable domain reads DTGVSQNPRHKITKRGQNVTFRCDPISEHNRLYWYRQTLGQGPEFLTYFQNEAQLEKSRLLSDRFSAERPKGSFSTLEIQRTEQGDSAMYLCASSLATGSRTEAFFGQGTRLTVV.

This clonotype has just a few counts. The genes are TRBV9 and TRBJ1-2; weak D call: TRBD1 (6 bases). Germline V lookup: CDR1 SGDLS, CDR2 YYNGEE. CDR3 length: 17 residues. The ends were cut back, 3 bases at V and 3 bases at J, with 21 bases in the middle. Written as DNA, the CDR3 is TGTGCCAGCAGCGCCTATGAGGGGGTCAACCGGGACTATGGCTACACCTTC. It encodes CASSAYEGVNRDYGYTF.

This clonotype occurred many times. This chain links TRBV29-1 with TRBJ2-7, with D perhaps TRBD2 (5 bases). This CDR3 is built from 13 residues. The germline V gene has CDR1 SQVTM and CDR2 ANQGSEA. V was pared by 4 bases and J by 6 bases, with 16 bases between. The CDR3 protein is CSVARLLATEQYF. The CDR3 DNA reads TGCAGCGTTGCCCGGTTATTAGCGACCGAGCAGTACTTC.

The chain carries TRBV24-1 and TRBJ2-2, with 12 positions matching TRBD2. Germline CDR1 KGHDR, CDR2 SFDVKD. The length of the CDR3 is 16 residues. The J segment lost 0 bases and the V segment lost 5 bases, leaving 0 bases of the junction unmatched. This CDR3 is CATSGLAGANTGELFF. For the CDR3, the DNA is TGTGCCACCAGTGGACTAGCGGGAGCGAACACCGGGGAGCTGTTTTTT.

The CDR3: CASSLALRLMNTEAFF. DNA of the CDR3: TGTGCCAGCAGCTTAGCGTTAAGGCTCATGAACACTGAAGCTTTCTTT. V gene TRBV7-2 combines with J gene TRBJ1-1; no clear D. V was clipped by 0 bases and J by 0 bases, with 11 bases between them. Per germline, CDR1 SGHTA and CDR2 FQGNSA. The CDR3 length is 16 residues.

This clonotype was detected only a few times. CDR3 sequence: CASSYPTGGGTKNIQYF. As DNA, the CDR3 is TGTGCCAGCAGTTACCCGACAGGGGGCGGAACCAAAAACATTCAGTACTTC. V is TRBV6-2 or TRBV6-3 and J is TRBJ2-4; 10 bases align to TRBD1. The CDR3 contains 17 residues. From germline, CDR1 is MNHEY and CDR2 SVGEGT. Trimming cost V 2 bases and J 2 bases; bases outside gene matches: 6.

The DNA for the CDR3 is TGTGCCAGCAGCCCTGGACCCGCTCTCCAAGAGACCCAGTACTTC. Residues: CASSPGPALQETQYF. The V and J genes are TRBV7-9 and TRBJ2-5; D remains unclear. CDR1 SEHNR and CDR2 FQNEAQ come from the germline V gene (reference sequence). V was trimmed by 5 bases and J by 1 base, leaving 14 bases between them. The CDR3 is 15 residues long.